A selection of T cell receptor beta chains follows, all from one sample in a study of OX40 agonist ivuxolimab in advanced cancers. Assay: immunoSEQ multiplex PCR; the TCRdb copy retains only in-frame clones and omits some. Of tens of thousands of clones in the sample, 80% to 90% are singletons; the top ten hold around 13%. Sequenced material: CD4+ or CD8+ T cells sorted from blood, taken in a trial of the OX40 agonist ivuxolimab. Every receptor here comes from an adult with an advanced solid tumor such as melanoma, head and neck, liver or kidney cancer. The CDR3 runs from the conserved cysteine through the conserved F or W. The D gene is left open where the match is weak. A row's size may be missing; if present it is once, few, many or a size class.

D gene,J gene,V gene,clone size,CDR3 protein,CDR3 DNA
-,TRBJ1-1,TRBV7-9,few,CASSLESPAFF,TGTGCCAGCAGCTTAGAAAGCCCAGCTTTCTTT
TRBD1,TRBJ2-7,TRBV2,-,CASRDRGYEQYF,TGTGCCAGCAGGGACAGGGGGTACGAGCAGTACTTC
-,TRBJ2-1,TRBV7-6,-,CASSHPLHNEQFF,TGTGCCAGCAGCCATCCCCTCCACAATGAGCAGTTCTTC
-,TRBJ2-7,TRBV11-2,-,CASSLGTDEQYF,TGTGCCAGCAGCCTTGGGACTGACGAGCAGTACTTC
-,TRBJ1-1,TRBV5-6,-,CASSLEGRNMNTEAFF,TGTGCCAGCAGCTTGGAGGGACGGAACATGAACACTGAAGCTTTCTTT
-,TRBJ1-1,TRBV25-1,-,CASSVRGEAFF,TGTGCCAGCAGTGTGAGAGGCGAAGCTTTCTTT
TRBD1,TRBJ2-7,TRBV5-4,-,CASSPGQGAYEQYF,TGTGCCAGCAGCCCTGGGCAGGGGGCGTACGAGCAGTACTTC
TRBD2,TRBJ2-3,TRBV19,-,CASSVGTSGPTDTQYF,TGTGCCAGTAGCGTAGGGACTAGCGGTCCCACAGATACGCAGTATTTT
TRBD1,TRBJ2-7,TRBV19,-,CASSMARGEQYF,TGTGCCAGTAGTATGGCCAGGGGGGAGCAGTACTTC
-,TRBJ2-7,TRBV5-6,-,CASSFGTPLYEQYF,TGTGCCAGCAGCTTCGGGACACCCCTCTACGAGCAGTACTTC
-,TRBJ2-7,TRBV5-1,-,CASSPQRTTVYEQYF,TGCGCCAGCAGCCCCCAACGGACGACGGTCTACGAGCAGTACTTC
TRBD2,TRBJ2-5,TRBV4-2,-,CASSPQASSGPQETQYF,TGTGCCAGCAGCCCCCAGGCGTCTAGCGGACCTCAAGAGACCCAGTACTTC
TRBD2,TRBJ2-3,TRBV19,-,CASSLAGVVSAVTDTQYF,TGTGCCAGCTCCCTAGCGGGAGTTGTGTCCGCCGTTACAGATACGCAGTATTTT
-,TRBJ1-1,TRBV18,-,CASSPPNTEAFF,TGTGCCAGCTCACCACCGAACACTGAAGCTTTCTTT
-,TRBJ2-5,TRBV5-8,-,CASSQNGLNQETQYF,TGTGCCAGCAGCCAAAACGGGCTTAATCAAGAGACCCAGTACTTC
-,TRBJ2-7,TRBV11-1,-,CASSLVTYEQYF,TGTGCCAGCAGCTTAGTGACCTACGAGCAGTACTTC